The sequence of this TCR beta chain was determined in a study of OX40 agonist ivuxolimab in advanced cancers. V was clipped by 6 bases and J by 3 bases, with 16 bases between them. The CDR3 totals 14 residues. Germline assignment: CDR1 SGHDT and CDR2 YYEEEE. Data came from immunoSEQ multiplex PCR; TCRdb stores just in-frame clones and leaves some out. The profile shows just over 40,000 clones, approximately 85% of them singletons. The input for sequencing was CD4+ or CD8+ T cells sorted from blood, taken in a trial of the OX40 agonist ivuxolimab. The gene calls are TRBV5-6 and TRBJ2-7; the D gene is possibly TRBD1 (6 bases). The source is an adult with an advanced solid tumor such as melanoma, head and neck, liver or kidney cancer. The CDR3 loop is CASKGWGRGYEQYF. In DNA, the CDR3 is TGTGCCAGCAAGGGGTGGGGGCGCGGCTACGAGCAGTACTTC.